Below are 31 T cell receptor beta chains sequenced from a single sample in a study of blood T cells in healthy people across ages. Through a sample-barcoded 5' primer and a J-beta primer mix, a second PCR was run for 7 to 11 cycles. TCRdb reprocessed the 5' RACE reads via MiXCR and lists one record per CDR3 protein. The repertoire includes about 1.8 million distinct CDR3 sequences, roughly 50% of them detected once, and around 2.1% sits in the top ten. The material sequenced was blood. The source of these receptors is a woman aged 40 to 49 in good health.

The rearrangement joins TRBV7-3 to TRBJ2-1; 15 nucleotides agree with TRBD2. With V trimmed by 2 bases and J by 4 bases, 6 bases remained unmatched. There are 18 residues in the CDR3. Germline values: CDR1 SGHTA, CDR2 FQGTGA. As DNA, the CDR3 is TGTGCCAGCAGCTTAGACACCGGGACTAGCGGGGGGTACAATGAGCAGTTCTTC. This sequence encodes CASSLDTGTSGGYNEQFF.

The chain has TRBV5-1 and TRBJ2-1, with 7 bases matching TRBD2. The germline V gene encodes CDR1 SGHRS and CDR2 YFSETQ. The CDR3 is made up of 15 amino acids. After removal of 7 bases from V and 0 bases from J, the junction contained 7 bases not matched to a gene. Here the CDR3 DNA reads TGCGCCAGCGCCGAGCGGGGAGACTCCTACAATGAGCAGTTCTTC. As protein: CASAERGDSYNEQFF.

The V and J genes are TRBV6-5 and TRBJ2-7; the D is unclear. The germline V and J ends were trimmed by 5 bases and 2 bases, with 10 bases remaining between them. Germline V gene lookup returns CDR1 MNHEY and CDR2 SVGAGI. The CDR3 sequence is 13 residues long. This CDR3 reads CASSAGDTYEQYF. DNA for the CDR3: TGTGCCAGCAGTGCTGGGGATACCTACGAGCAGTACTTC.

This clonotype was detected a few times. This sequence joins TRBV12-3 or TRBV12-4 and TRBJ2-5; 8 bases line up with TRBD1. The CDR3 has 15 amino acids. The junction had 7 bases not matched to a gene; V was cut back by 3 bases and J by 4 bases. CDR3 bases: TGTGCCAGCAGTTTCAAGGGCAGGGGGCGAGAGACCCAGTACTTC. Translating it yields CASSFKGRGRETQYF.

The rearrangement links TRBV20-1 to TRBJ2-3, with a possible D match to TRBD2 (6 bases). There are 16 residues in the CDR3. V was cut by 0 bases and J by 4 bases, with 17 bases left in between. Germline V CDR1 and CDR2: DFQATT, SNEGSKA (reference sequence). The CDR3 is CSARDGGPWGADTQYF. In nucleotides, the CDR3 is TGCAGTGCTAGAGACGGGGGTCCGTGGGGGGCAGATACGCAGTATTTT.

This clonotype was detected a few times. The chain employs TRBV2 and TRBJ2-1; D ambiguous. With 7 bases removed from V and 6 bases from J, the gap between germline ends came to 10 bases. Germline-derived CDR1 and CDR2 are SNHLY and FYNNEI. This CDR3 has 12 amino acids. In DNA form, the CDR3 reads TGTGCCAGCACAGACATAGTCAATGAGCAGTTCTTC. This gives the protein CASTDIVNEQFF.

V gene TRBV7-3 combines with J gene TRBJ2-7; D unresolved. Trimming stripped 3 bases from V and 3 bases from J, with 9 bases between. Germline CDR1 and CDR2: SGHTA and FQGTGA. This CDR3 spans 13 amino acids. The DNA of the CDR3 is TGTGCCAGCAGCTTTCAGACGATCTACGAGCAGTACTTC. It specifies CASSFQTIYEQYF.

This clonotype was seen a few times. V is TRBV20-1 and J is TRBJ2-7; the D is unclear. Trimming cost V 3 bases and J 7 bases, with 10 bases left between them. Per the germline V gene, CDR1 is DFQATT and CDR2 is SNEGSKA (reference sequence). The CDR3 spans 11 residues. DNA for the CDR3: TGCAGTGCTAGTAGATTCAGGGAGCAGTACTTC. This gives the protein CSASRFREQYF.

The CDR3 DNA reads as TGTGCCAGCAGTTACCTGTCTACTAGCGGGAACACCGGGGAGCTGTTTTTT. The encoded protein is CASSYLSTSGNTGELFF. The chain is built from TRBV6-5 and TRBJ2-2, with TRBD2 matching over 8 bases. With V trimmed by 2 bases and J by 1 base, 6 bases remained unmatched. The germline V gene has CDR1 MNHEY and CDR2 SVGAGI. This CDR3 spans 17 amino acids.

CDR3 region: CASSQEEGAGGGPYNEQYF. The CDR3 DNA sequence: TGCGCCAGCAGCCAAGAGGAGGGAGCGGGCGGGGGCCCTTACAATGAGCAGTACTTC. This chain links TRBV4-3 with TRBJ2-5; weak D call: TRBD2 (7 bases). V dropped 0 bases and J dropped 11 bases, with 31 bases sitting between them. The CDR3 has 19 amino acids. CDR1 is LGHNA, CDR2 YSLEER, per germline.

The rearrangement links TRBV7-9 to TRBJ2-4; D possibly corresponds to TRBD1 (6 bases). The J call is uncertain, as TRBJ2-5 better fits the DNA end. The germline V gene has CDR1 SEHNR and CDR2 FQNEAQ (reference sequence). CDR3 size: 16 residues. The CDR3 DNA reads TGTGCCAGCAGCTCCATAACAGGGTCGGGCAAAGAGACCCAGTACTTC. Translation gives CASSSITGSGKETQYF.

This chain uses TRBV20-1 with TRBJ1-2; 7 bases are a match to TRBD1. This CDR3 comprises 16 residues. Per the germline V gene, CDR1 is DFQATT and CDR2 is SNEGSKA (reference sequence). Trimming cost V 0 bases and J 3 bases; bases outside gene matches: 10. The CDR3 bases are TGCAGTGCTAGAGATCGGAAGGACAGGACCCACTATGGCTACACCTTC. Translation: CSARDRKDRTHYGYTF.

The chain couples TRBV7-3 to TRBJ2-1; D call uncertain. Germline assignment: CDR1 SGHTA and CDR2 FQGTGA. The CDR3 sequence is 18 residues long. V gave up 5 bases and J gave up 9 bases, with 29 bases separating them. CDR3 sequence (DNA): TGTGCCAGCAGCCCGCAGGCGCAACTTGCCCTCTCGGCTTCTGAGCAGTTCTTC. Encoded protein: CASSPQAQLALSASEQFF. Full variable domain (outside the CDR3, taken from reference TRBV7-3 and TRBJ2-1): GAGVSQTPSNKVTEKGKYVELRCDPISGHTALYWYRQSLGQGPEFLIYFQGTGAADDSGLPNDRFFAVRPEGSVSTLKIQRTERGDSAVYLCASSPQAQLALSASEQFFGPGTRLTVL.

The chain is built from TRBV4-3 and TRBJ2-5; 12 positions match TRBD2. The germline CDR1 and CDR2 sequences are LGHNA and YSLEER. V was clipped by 3 bases and J by 4 bases; unmatched bases: 6. The length of the CDR3 is 16 residues. The CDR3 coding sequence is TGCGCCAGCAGCCAGTGGACTAGCGGGGCGGGAGAGACCCAGTACTTC. This encodes CASSQWTSGAGETQYF.

The chain recombines TRBV7-8 with TRBJ2-1, with a possible D match to TRBD2 (7 bases). CDR1 is SGHVS and CDR2 is FQNEAQ in the germline V gene. V lost 5 bases to trimming and J lost 4 bases, with 18 bases between them. The CDR3 spans 16 residues. The CDR3 bases are TGTGCCAGCAGCCTGATGTCTAGGGGGGGATACAATGAGCAGTTCTTC. It yields the protein CASSLMSRGGYNEQFF.

The chain's CDR3 is CASSQTGAAYNEQFF. CDR3 DNA: TGTGCCAGCAGCCAGACAGGGGCGGCCTACAATGAGCAGTTCTTC. The rearrangement joins TRBV7-2 to TRBJ2-1; TRBD1 matches at 8 bases. With 5 bases clipped from V and 2 bases from J, the junction kept 5 bases outside the gene matches. This CDR3 spans 15 amino acids. Germline V gives CDR1 SGHTA, CDR2 FQGNSA.

The chain joins TRBV10-3 to TRBJ2-1; D is ambiguous. Germline V gene lookup returns CDR1 ENHRY and CDR2 SYGVKD. CDR3 length: 13 residues. The V gene lost 4 bases and the J gene lost 6 bases, with 10 bases spanning the gap. The CDR3 DNA is TGTGCCATCAGTGTTTTAGAAGTCAATGAGCAGTTCTTC. This sequence encodes CAISVLEVNEQFF.

V and J are TRBV5-1 and TRBJ1-2; 9 nucleotides match TRBD1. V lost 4 bases to trimming and J lost 7 bases; unmatched junction nucleotides: 8. The CDR3 runs 14 residues. Germline V gene sequence: CDR1 SGHRS, CDR2 YFSETQ. For the CDR3, the DNA is TGCGCCAGCAGCATAGGACAGGGGAAAGCTGGCTACACCTTC. Translation gives CASSIGQGKAGYTF.

The gene calls are TRBV4-3 and TRBJ1-4, with a tentative D call TRBD1 (6 bases). Germline loops: CDR1 LGHNA, CDR2 YSLEER. V was pared by 0 bases and J by 8 bases, with 19 bases between. The CDR3 consists of 17 residues. The chain's CDR3 is CASSQDLFGGAEEKLFF. CDR3 in DNA: TGCGCCAGCAGCCAAGACCTGTTTGGGGGGGCGGAAGAAAAACTGTTTTTT.

The chain couples TRBV6-6 to TRBJ2-5, with 7 nucleotides matching TRBD1. CDR1 is MNHNY and CDR2 is SVGAGI in the germline V gene (reference sequence). This CDR3 has 15 amino acids. The trim removed 2 bases at V and 5 bases at J, leaving 8 bases unmatched. The CDR3 is CASSYNRGFPETQYF. The CDR3 bases are TGTGCCAGCAGTTACAACAGGGGATTTCCGGAGACCCAGTACTTC.

This clonotype has more than one count but fewer than ten. The rearrangement uses TRBV6-2 or TRBV6-3 and TRBJ1-2; maybe TRBD1 (6 bases). The length of the CDR3 is 14 residues. Germline CDR1 reads MNHEY; CDR2 reads SVGEGT. The germline V and J ends were trimmed by 6 bases and 4 bases, with 15 bases remaining between them. As DNA, the CDR3 is TGTGCCAGCAGGTCTACAGGGACGGTCTATGGCTACACCTTC. This sequence encodes CASRSTGTVYGYTF.

Only a few counts were recorded for this clonotype. The chain has TRBV12-3 or TRBV12-4 and TRBJ2-5, with D unclear. V lost 5 bases, J lost 2 bases, and 9 bases lay in between. CDR3 size: 13 residues. In DNA, the CDR3 is TGTGCCAGCAGTACCCGGTGGCAAGAGACCCAGTACTTC. It is translated as CASSTRWQETQYF.

This clonotype was found a few times. V and J are TRBV6-5 and TRBJ2-1; perhaps TRBD2 as D (6 bases). V was cut by 5 bases and J by 7 bases, with 15 bases left in between. Germline V CDR1 and CDR2: MNHEY, SVGAGI. The CDR3 is made up of 14 amino acids. CDR3 sequence reads: CASSHGGLINEQFF. CDR3 nucleotide sequence: TGTGCCAGCAGTCACGGGGGACTCATAAATGAGCAGTTCTTC.

This clonotype occurred a few times. The genes are TRBV6-5 and TRBJ1-2; 9 bases are a match to TRBD1. Unmatched junction bases numbered 3, after V lost 7 bases and J lost 6 bases. This CDR3 contains 12 residues. The germline V gene encodes CDR1 MNHEY and CDR2 SVGAGI. DNA of the CDR3: TGTGCCAGCAAAGACAGGGGGGATGGCTACACCTTC. Translated: CASKDRGDGYTF.

The chain employs TRBV20-1 and TRBJ2-5; D unresolved. Germline V gene sequence: CDR1 DFQATT, CDR2 SNEGSKA (reference sequence). The ends were cut back, 0 bases at V and 5 bases at J, with 10 bases in the middle. The CDR3 is made up of 13 amino acids. This CDR3 is CSARDDSRETQYF. The CDR3 region has the DNA TGCAGTGCTAGAGATGATAGTAGGGAGACCCAGTACTTC.

The rearrangement links TRBV6-2 or TRBV6-3 to TRBJ2-4; D might be TRBD1 or TRBD2, each matching 5 bases. This CDR3 region has 13 residues. Germline CDR1 MNHEY, CDR2 SVGEGT. Trimming shortened V by 2 bases and J by 6 bases, and 8 bases separated the two germline ends. The CDR3 sequence: CASSYGDRNIQYF. Written as DNA, the CDR3 is TGTGCCAGCAGTTACGGGGACCGAAACATTCAGTACTTC.

The sample holds a few counts of this clonotype. The V call is TRBV5-1, the J call TRBJ2-3; TRBD1 is a possible D gene (5 bases). Trimming shortened V by 7 bases and J by 11 bases, and 14 bases separated the two germline ends. Per the germline V gene, CDR1 is SGHRS and CDR2 is YFSETQ. This CDR3 has 11 residues. CDR3 nucleotides: TGCGCCAGCGAAGGGGCAACCGTGCAGTATTTT. It translates to CASEGATVQYF.

The chain couples TRBV12-3 or TRBV12-4 to TRBJ1-6; no clear D gene. The CDR3 runs to 15 residues. The V gene lost 1 base and the J gene lost 4 bases, with 8 bases spanning the gap. The CDR3 spells CASSLDRLYNSPLHF. DNA for the CDR3: TGTGCCAGCAGTTTAGATCGGCTTTATAATTCACCCCTCCACTTT.

This chain joins TRBV18 and TRBJ2-5, with TRBD1 matching 9 bases. V shed 3 bases and J 7 bases; nucleotides not matched to a gene: 9. The CDR3 extends over 15 amino acids. CDR1 is KGHSH and CDR2 is LQKENI in the germline V gene. The CDR3 reads CASSPGTGLMWTQYF. CDR3 DNA: TGTGCCAGCTCACCTGGGACAGGGCTTATGTGGACCCAGTACTTC.

The J gene is TRBJ1-1, the V gene TRBV18; perhaps TRBD1 as D (6 bases). The V gene lost 0 bases and the J gene lost 5 bases, with 22 bases spanning the gap. CDR1 is KGHSH and CDR2 is LQKENI in the germline V gene. The length of the CDR3 is 18 residues. The CDR3 bases are TGTGCCAGCTCACCACCGGGGCAGGGGCGTAAGAAGGGGACTGAAGCTTTCTTT. Encoded protein: CASSPPGQGRKKGTEAFF.

The chain recombines TRBV12-3 or TRBV12-4 with TRBJ2-6, with D maybe TRBD1 (6 bases). V lost 7 bases and J 2 bases, leaving 12 bases between the germline ends. The CDR3 is 15 residues long. The CDR3 loop reads CASKRQETGANVLTF. For the CDR3, the DNA is TGTGCCAGCAAGAGACAGGAAACTGGGGCCAACGTCCTGACTTTC.